Presented here are 28 T cell receptor beta chains from one specimen sequenced in a study of cytotoxic CD8 clonotypes in ibrutinib-treated CLL (dated by TCRdb to the early 2020s). The library was built by means of the immunoSEQ multiplex PCR assay. As stored in TCRdb, this immuneACCESS dataset retains in-frame rearrangements with V and J assigned. A fraction of the clones does not appear; measured against another copy, unresolved V genes explain less than half of the discrepancy, and the remainder lacks a known reason. The sample table records about 150,000 clones; more than 75% of these occur just once. The top ten clones comprise 5% to 5.5% of the sample. The label giving this sample's time point can be read as: approximately 25 months on ibrutinib. The sample in question was PBMCs, obtained after 24 months of ibrutinib treatment. These TCRs come from a human donor with chronic lymphocytic leukemia.

The chain employs TRBV6-5 and TRBJ2-1; perhaps D is TRBD1 or TRBD2 (5 bases each). V was trimmed by 5 bases and J by 10 bases, leaving 18 bases between them. This CDR3 comprises 14 residues. In germline, CDR1 is MNHEY, CDR2 SVGAGI. CDR3 bases: TGTGCCAGCAGTGCCCGGGACCCTCTCGGCGAGCAGTTCTTC. It specifies CASSARDPLGEQFF.

J is TRBJ2-5 and V is TRBV4-3; perhaps TRBD2 as D (5 bases). The ends were cut back, 0 bases at V and 4 bases at J, with 6 bases in the middle. Germline CDR1 and CDR2: LGHNA and YSLEER. The CDR3 loop spans 13 amino acids. CDR3 DNA sequence: TGCGCCAGCAGCCAAGATCGGGGAGAGACCCAGTACTTC. Translating gives CASSQDRGETQYF.

The chain uses TRBV18 and TRBJ1-2; no definite D call. The CDR3 extends over 17 amino acids. Germline CDR1 KGHSH, CDR2 LQKENI. The V and J ends lost 2 bases and 2 bases respectively, with 18 bases between them. Written as DNA, the CDR3 is TGTGCCAGCTCACCAGTGGCAAACCCCAAGACAAACTATGGCTACACCTTC. Its translation: CASSPVANPKTNYGYTF.

The chain has TRBV7-9 and TRBJ2-5; weak D call: TRBD2 (6 bases). V was trimmed by 5 bases and J by 4 bases, leaving 14 bases between them. The CDR3 totals 14 residues. Germline V gene sequence: CDR1 SEHNR, CDR2 FQNEAQ (reference sequence). For the CDR3, the DNA is TGTGCCAGCAGCCCGTATGGGACTCGAGAGACCCAGTACTTC. Residues: CASSPYGTRETQYF.

The chain is built from TRBV7-2 and TRBJ1-2; D remains unclear. Germline CDR1 and CDR2: SGHTA and FQGNSA. Trimming shortened V by 5 bases and J by 6 bases, and 19 bases separated the two germline ends. This CDR3 comprises 15 residues. CDR3 residues: CASSPRTQRLDGYTF. CDR3 sequence (DNA): TGTGCCAGCAGCCCCAGGACCCAGCGGTTGGATGGCTACACCTTC.

The chain links TRBV11-2 to TRBJ2-7; D gene ambiguous. Germline V lookup: CDR1 SGHAT, CDR2 FQNNGV. The V end lost 1 base, the J end lost 7 bases, and 8 bases lay between the germline ends. The CDR3 consists of 12 residues. The chain's CDR3 is CASSLGGGEQYF. In nucleotides, the CDR3 is TGTGCCAGCAGCTTAGGTGGTGGGGAGCAGTACTTC.

This clone has only a few counts. The chain has TRBV7-2 and TRBJ2-3; D remains ambiguous. Trimming shortened V by 1 base and J by 6 bases, and 5 bases separated the two germline ends. The CDR3 has 12 residues. Germline V gene sequence: CDR1 SGHTA, CDR2 FQGNSA. The CDR3 spells CASSLGYDTQYF. The CDR3 DNA is TGTGCCAGCAGCTTAGGGTACGATACGCAGTATTTT.

This sequence joins TRBV5-4 and TRBJ2-7, with TRBD2 as a possible D gene (6 bases). The V and J ends lost 0 bases and 0 bases respectively, with 7 bases between them. The CDR3 covers 14 residues. Germline V lookup: CDR1 SGHNT, CDR2 YYREEE (reference sequence). CDR3 loop: CASSLGGVSYEQYF. As DNA, the CDR3 is TGTGCCAGCAGCTTGGGGGGGGTCTCCTACGAGCAGTACTTC.

This clone was recorded once. The rearrangement links TRBV28 to TRBJ1-2; 8 bases agree with TRBD1. V trimming: 1 base; J trimming: 4 bases; junction bases outside the gene matches: 5. The CDR3 runs to 15 residues. The germline V gene encodes CDR1 MDHEN and CDR2 SYDVKM. The CDR3 region has the DNA TGTGCCAGCAGTTTATCGCAGGACAGGGCCTATGGCTACACCTTC. Translated: CASSLSQDRAYGYTF.

The rearrangement uses TRBV6-4 and TRBJ2-7; 11 bases line up with TRBD2. CDR1 is MRHNA, CDR2 SNTAGT, per germline. The CDR3 spans 15 residues. J gave up 4 bases and V 4 bases, and 6 bases lay outside the gene matches. This CDR3 is CASSVLAGGPYEQYF. The CDR3 DNA reads TGTGCCAGCAGTGTTCTAGCGGGAGGACCTTACGAGCAGTACTTC.

The chain carries TRBV5-1 and TRBJ2-3, with D unresolved. The germline V gene has CDR1 SGHRS and CDR2 YFSETQ. Trimming stripped 4 bases from V and 0 bases from J, with 6 bases between. CDR3 length: 13 amino acids. The CDR3 protein is CASSIDSTDTQYF. CDR3 coding DNA: TGCGCCAGCAGCATAGACAGCACAGATACGCAGTATTTT.

The CDR3 protein is CASSRNTNYGYTF. In DNA form, the CDR3 reads TGTGCCAGCAGCCGAAACACTAACTATGGCTACACCTTC. The chain carries TRBV7-2 and TRBJ1-2, with unresolved D. V shed 5 bases and J shed 0 bases, with 7 bases lying between them. This CDR3 is built from 13 residues. CDR1 is SGHTA, CDR2 FQGNSA, per germline.

This clone has a single count. Here the CDR3 reads CAIGQDTGQETQYF. The CDR3 DNA sequence: TGTGCCATCGGTCAGGACACTGGCCAAGAGACCCAGTACTTC. The chain joins TRBV10-3 to TRBJ2-5; TRBD1 is a possible D gene (5 bases). Germline V lookup: CDR1 ENHRY, CDR2 SYGVKD. This CDR3 spans 14 amino acids. V was cut by 8 bases and J by 1 base, with 14 bases left in between.

The genes are TRBV2 and TRBJ2-5, with 9 bases matching TRBD1. The CDR3 sequence is 14 residues long. The V gene end was trimmed by 4 bases and the J gene end by 2 bases; junction bases not matched to a gene: 2. CDR1 SNHLY and CDR2 FYNNEI come from the germline V gene. The CDR3, as DNA: TGTGCCAGCAGTGGGGACAGGGCACAAGAGACCCAGTACTTC. Translated: CASSGDRAQETQYF.

The V call is TRBV5-6, the J call TRBJ1-6; D is uncertain. The V gene lost 1 base and the J gene lost 9 bases, with 5 bases spanning the gap. Germline values: CDR1 SGHDT, CDR2 YYEEEE. The CDR3 sequence is 12 residues long. The CDR3 reads CASSLWGSPLHF. CDR3 sequence (DNA): TGTGCCAGCAGCTTGTGGGGTTCACCCCTCCACTTT.

The chain carries TRBV5-5 and TRBJ1-2; D is possibly TRBD1 (6 bases). Trimming shortened V by 4 bases and J by 3 bases, and 13 bases separated the two germline ends. CDR3 length equals 14 residues. The V gene's germline CDR1 is SGHKS and CDR2 YYEKEE (reference sequence). The CDR3 region is CASSREQGHYGYTF. As DNA, the CDR3 is TGTGCCAGCAGCCGGGAGCAGGGGCACTATGGCTACACCTTC.

The chain joins TRBV7-9 to TRBJ2-3; D unresolved. V lost 5 bases, J lost 6 bases, and 9 bases lay in between. The CDR3 loop spans 12 amino acids. Germline values: CDR1 SEHNR, CDR2 FQNEAQ (reference sequence). In DNA form, the CDR3 reads TGTGCCAGCAGCCGAAATTGGGATACGCAGTATTTT. Translating gives CASSRNWDTQYF.

The gene calls are TRBV29-1 and TRBJ2-2; possible D gene TRBD2, 5 bases. Germline values: CDR1 SQVTM, CDR2 ANQGSEA. The CDR3 runs 15 residues. V was cut by 4 bases and J by 4 bases, with 16 bases left in between. The CDR3: CSVGQPAGVTGELFF. The CDR3 DNA reads as TGCAGCGTTGGGCAGCCCGCCGGGGTCACCGGGGAGCTGTTTTTT.

The rearrangement joins TRBV28 to TRBJ2-7; TRBD2 might be the D (7 bases). The V end was cut by 3 bases, the J end by 4 bases, with 19 bases between. Germline V CDR1 and CDR2: MDHEN, SYDVKM. The CDR3 is 16 residues long. The CDR3 protein is CASSLGGGSGWYEQYF. The DNA for the CDR3 is TGTGCCAGCAGTTTGGGGGGCGGGAGCGGTTGGTACGAGCAGTACTTC. Filled out from reference TRBV28 and TRBJ2-7, the complete variable domain reads DVKVTQSSRYLVKRTGEKVFLECVQDMDHENMFWYRQDPGLGLRLIYFSYDVKMKEKGDIPEGYSVSREKKERFSLILESASTNQTSMYLCASSLGGGSGWYEQYFGPGTRLTVT.

This chain uses TRBV27 with TRBJ1-5; weak D call: TRBD1 (5 bases). Trimming took off 5 bases at V and 6 bases at J, with 14 bases between the two ends. Germline V lookup: CDR1 MNHEY, CDR2 SMNVEV (reference sequence). This CDR3 is 14 amino acids long. CDR3 coding DNA: TGTGCCAGCAGTCAAGGGAGCGGGGGTCAGCCCCAGCATTTT. This translates into CASSQGSGGQPQHF.

The chain recombines TRBV4-2 with TRBJ1-3; D is possibly TRBD1 (5 bases). Germline assignment: CDR1 LGHNA and CDR2 YNFKEQ. The V end was cut by 0 bases, the J end by 4 bases, with 7 bases between. CDR3 length: 14 residues. This CDR3 reads CASSQEDSGNTIYF. The CDR3 nucleotides are TGTGCCAGCAGCCAAGAAGACAGCGGAAACACCATATATTTT.

The chain joins TRBV10-3 to TRBJ2-5; D might be TRBD2 (6 bases). The CDR3 is 14 amino acids. CDR1 is ENHRY, CDR2 SYGVKD, per germline. V lost 7 bases, J lost 2 bases, and 14 bases lay in between. As DNA, the CDR3 is TGTGCCATCAAACGGGACTCGACACAAGAGACCCAGTACTTC. It translates to CAIKRDSTQETQYF.

The chain recombines TRBV2 with TRBJ1-4; a weak D match, TRBD1 (6 bases). Trimming left V 10 bases short and J 6 bases short, with 18 bases between. The CDR3 loop spans 14 amino acids. Germline V gene sequence: CDR1 SNHLY, CDR2 FYNNEI. The CDR3 reads CATQPGGGDEKLFF. The DNA for the CDR3 is TGTGCCACCCAGCCGGGGGGGGGCGATGAAAAACTGTTTTTT.

The chain carries TRBV19 and TRBJ2-7; 9 nucleotides agree with TRBD2. CDR3 length: 14 amino acids. V was pared by 6 bases and J by 7 bases, with 10 bases of the junction left unmatched. From germline, CDR1 is LNHDA and CDR2 SQIVND (reference sequence). The CDR3 sequence is CASSPQRGVGEQYF. The CDR3 DNA follows: TGTGCCAGTAGCCCCCAGCGGGGGGTGGGGGAGCAGTACTTC.

The rearrangement joins TRBV5-6 to TRBJ1-4; TRBD1 aligns across 7 bases. The length of the CDR3 is 14 residues. Germline V gives CDR1 SGHDT, CDR2 YYEEEE. J lost 7 bases, V lost 4 bases, and 7 bases had no gene match. Here the CDR3 reads CASSPQGLGEKLFF. The CDR3 DNA is TGTGCCAGCAGCCCACAGGGGTTAGGTGAAAAACTGTTTTTT.

The rearrangement links TRBV29-1 to TRBJ2-2, with 9 bases aligning to TRBD1. V lost 7 bases and J lost 4; bases outside the gene matches: 7. CDR1 is SQVTM and CDR2 is ANQGSEA in the germline V gene. CDR3 length: 14 amino acids. The chain's CDR3 is CSAGGQGSTGELFF. The CDR3 DNA sequence: TGCAGCGCTGGGGGACAGGGAAGCACCGGGGAGCTGTTTTTT.

This sequence joins TRBV7-6 and TRBJ2-3, with 9 bases matching TRBD2. Germline lookup yields CDR1 SGHVS and CDR2 FNYEAQ. The CDR3 is 16 residues long. V was pared by 1 base and J by 2 bases, with 4 bases of the junction left unmatched. The CDR3 sequence is CASSLGLAGNTDTQYF. In DNA, the CDR3 is TGTGCCAGCAGCTTAGGGCTAGCGGGAAACACAGATACGCAGTATTTT. Complete variable domain (other parts from reference TRBV7-6 and TRBJ2-3): GAGVSQSPRYKVTKRGQDVALRCDPISGHVSLYWYRQALGQGPEFLTYFNYEAQQDKSGLPNDRFSAERPEGSISTLTIQRTEQRDSAMYRCASSLGLAGNTDTQYFGPGTRLTVL.

A remark on this clone: This may stem from a read error, because a much larger clone lies one nucleotide away. Other DNA sequences in the sample encode the same CDR3. The chain combines TRBV19 with TRBJ1-1; possible D gene TRBD1, 5 bases. Trimming cost V 6 bases and J 1 base, with 9 bases left between them. The germline V gene has CDR1 LNHDA and CDR2 SQIVND (reference sequence). This CDR3 is 13 amino acids long. CDR3 sequence reads: CASSLQGNTEAFF. The CDR3 DNA is TGTGCCAGTAGCTTGCAGGGGAACACTGAAGCTTTCTTT.